This TCR beta chain was retrieved from a study of human T cells and chemical hapten exposure. Original data processing: Samples had a median of about 96,000 TCRs, ranging 23,224 to 690,600. Each CDR3 protein is one row after TCRdb ran MiXCR on the RACE reads. The V and J calls, along with clone size, are taken from TCRdb and not from the paper's own processing. The profile shows about 54,000 distinct CDR3 sequences, around 10% of them singletons. Study-wide points: Significantly more large CDR3 similarity clusters were formed by expanded TCRs than by controls. No alteration of TCRs above 1 in 1000 frequency was seen with DPC sensitization.

Time point indicated: patch test 2, 6 weeks after DPC sensitization. Treatment specified: therapeutic diphenylcyclopropenone sensitization with weekly scalp DPC. Concerning this clonotype: The target antigen is unknown.

CDR3 length: 15 amino acids. Per germline, CDR1 SEHNR and CDR2 FQNEAQ (reference sequence). Trimming pared 5 bases from V and 3 bases from J, leaving 14 bases between. The input for sequencing was whole blood, taken in connection with sensitization to the hapten diphenylcyclopropenone (DPC). This chain uses TRBV7-9 with TRBJ1-5; D possibly corresponds to TRBD1 (6 bases). The clonotype comes from a woman in her forties or fifties with alopecia areata. Some clones in this sample may be carry-over from other donors' samples. The chain's CDR3 is CASSPSRGPNQPQHF. In DNA form, the CDR3 reads TGTGCCAGCAGCCCCTCGCGGGGGCCCAATCAGCCCCAGCATTTT.